These 11 T cell receptor beta chains were all obtained from the same sample, sequenced in a study of blood T cell repertoires in COVID-19. Data came from immunoSEQ multiplex PCR; TCRdb stores just in-frame clones and leaves some out. The sample has some 220,000 clones; about 85% are singletons. The sample comprised peripheral blood. These receptors originate from a woman aged 55-69 years with active or convalescent COVID-19.

The V gene is TRBV4-1, the J gene TRBJ2-7; possible D gene TRBD2, 6 bases. This CDR3 has 14 amino acids. The ends were cut back, 4 bases at V and 2 bases at J, with 12 bases in the middle. CDR1 is MGHRA and CDR2 is YSYEKL in the germline V gene. This CDR3 reads CASSPRDGTYEQYF. The CDR3 DNA follows: TGCGCCAGCAGCCCGCGGGACGGAACCTACGAGCAGTACTTC.

The V call is TRBV28, the J call TRBJ1-1; D is perhaps TRBD1 (5 bases). Germline assignment: CDR1 MDHEN and CDR2 SYDVKM. This CDR3 has 15 amino acids. V was clipped by 8 bases and J by 6 bases, with 22 bases between them. The CDR3 here is CASLRGVSRRAEAFF. The CDR3 region has the DNA TGTGCCAGCCTCCGGGGGGTTAGTAGGAGGGCTGAAGCTTTCTTT.

This clone came up once. The gene calls are TRBV19 and TRBJ2-1; 14 nucleotides match TRBD2. Germline-derived CDR1 and CDR2 are LNHDA and SQIVND (reference sequence). The CDR3 spans 18 residues. Losses at the gene ends were 6 bases for V and 7 bases for J; bases not matched to a gene: 14. In DNA, the CDR3 is TGTGCCAGTAGCAAGTTACTAACCGGGACTAGCGGGGGAAATGAGCAGTTCTTC. It codes for CASSKLLTGTSGGNEQFF.

This sequence joins TRBV5-6 and TRBJ2-1, with 8 bases lining up with TRBD2. With 4 bases clipped from V and 7 bases from J, the junction kept 13 bases outside the gene matches. The CDR3 is 16 residues long. CDR1 and CDR2 (germline): SGHDT, YYEEEE. For the CDR3, the DNA is TGTGCCAGCAGCACGCCCAGCGGGAGCTTATGGAATGAGCAGTTCTTC. The encoded protein is CASSTPSGSLWNEQFF.

This sequence joins TRBV6-2 or TRBV6-3 and TRBJ2-6; 7 bases line up with TRBD1. CDR1 and CDR2 from the germline V gene are MNHEY and SVGEGT. The ends lost 6 bases at V and 3 bases at J; junction bases unmatched: 8. The CDR3 length is 16 residues. The CDR3 reads CASSPTQGVGANVLTF. CDR3 in DNA: TGTGCCAGCAGCCCCACTCAGGGGGTTGGGGCCAACGTCCTGACTTTC.

This rearrangement joins TRBV6-6 to TRBJ1-5; the match to TRBD1 covers 8 bases. Trimming removed 5 bases from V and 2 bases from J; junction bases left unmatched: 2. Germline lookup yields CDR1 MNHNY and CDR2 SVGAGI (reference sequence). The CDR3 contains 14 residues. CDR3 region: CASSKTGGNQPQHF. DNA of the CDR3: TGTGCCAGCAGTAAGACAGGGGGCAATCAGCCCCAGCATTTT.

This clone was seen once. This chain joins TRBV5-1 and TRBJ2-3; D gene uncertain. Trimming stripped 0 bases from V and 5 bases from J, with 10 bases between. The CDR3 is made up of 14 amino acids. Germline V CDR1 and CDR2: SGHRS, YFSETQ. The CDR3 coding sequence is TGCGCCAGCAGCTTGGACTATCTGGGAGATACGCAGTATTTT. Its protein product is CASSLDYLGDTQYF. Variable domain in full (rest from reference TRBV5-1 and TRBJ2-3): KAGVTQTPRYLIKTRGQQVTLSCSPISGHRSVSWYQQTPGQGLQFLFEYFSETQRNKGNFPGRFSGRQFSNSRSEMNVSTLELGDSALYLCASSLDYLGDTQYFGPGTRLTVL.

The CDR3 loop reads CASSFVAGAGNTIYF. CDR3 sequence (DNA): TGTGCCAGCAGTTTCGTTGCGGGAGCGGGAAACACCATATATTTT. The chain recombines TRBV28 with TRBJ1-3; D gene ambiguous. The CDR3 spans 15 residues. With 3 bases removed from V and 4 bases from J, the gap between germline ends came to 13 bases. Germline CDR1 is MDHEN and CDR2 is SYDVKM.

This clone was detected a few times. This chain connects TRBV27 to TRBJ2-1, with TRBD1 matching over 11 bases. CDR1 is MNHEY, CDR2 SMNVEV, per germline (reference sequence). Trimming at V came to 6 bases and at J to 7 bases, leaving 8 bases not matched to a gene. The CDR3 is 15 residues long. The DNA for the CDR3 is TGTGCCAGCAGCCCTGGACAGGGGGCGTTTAATGAGCAGTTCTTC. Its protein product is CASSPGQGAFNEQFF.

The chain joins TRBV5-8 to TRBJ2-5; TRBD2 might be the D (5 bases). The CDR3 spans 13 residues. The ends were cut back, 0 bases at V and 4 bases at J, with 7 bases in the middle. The V gene's germline CDR1 is SGHTS and CDR2 YDEGEE. CDR3 sequence reads: CASSLVGRETQYF. CDR3 coding DNA: TGTGCCAGCAGCTTGGTAGGGAGAGAGACCCAGTACTTC.

This chain joins TRBV5-6 and TRBJ2-7, with 8 bases identical to TRBD1. In germline, CDR1 is SGHDT, CDR2 YYEEEE. The CDR3 has 14 residues. V gave up 4 bases and J gave up 6 bases; unmatched junction bases: 9. This CDR3 is CASSNRGFFREQYF. CDR3 bases: TGTGCCAGCAGCAACAGGGGGTTCTTTCGCGAGCAGTACTTC.